A single sample is the source of the 2 T cell receptor beta chains below, sequenced in a study of blood T cells in healthy people across ages. A second PCR, run for about 6 to 11 cycles, used a sample-barcoded 5' primer plus a J-beta primer mix. A single record per CDR3 protein comes from TCRdb applying MiXCR to the 5' RACE reads. The sample records over 1,300,000 distinct CDR3 sequences, approximately 63% being singletons. The sequenced sample was blood. The receptors were gathered from a man aged 18 to 30 in good health.

The CDR3 protein is CASSVGETAYEQYF. The CDR3 coding sequence is TGTGCCAGCAGCGTAGGAGAGACAGCCTACGAGCAGTACTTC. J is TRBJ2-4 and V is TRBV12-3 or TRBV12-4, with a possible D match to TRBD1 (5 bases). The J call is uncertain, as TRBJ2-7 better fits the DNA end. The CDR3 length is 14 residues.

CDR3 residues: CASSDGTTEFF. As DNA, the CDR3 is TGTGCCAGCAGTGACGGGACTACCGAGTTCTTC. This sequence joins TRBV6-1 and TRBJ2-1; 7 positions agree with TRBD2. Germline CDR1 and CDR2: MNHNS and SASEGT. The CDR3 covers 11 residues. J was trimmed by 14 bases and V by 3 bases; bases with no gene match: 4.